This is a list of T cell receptor beta chains from one sample in a study of OX40 agonist ivuxolimab in advanced cancers. Some clones are missing from TCRdb's copy, which holds only in-frame ones; the method was immunoSEQ multiplex PCR. The sample consists of under 25,000 clones, about 77% of them appearing once. The source material was CD4+ or CD8+ T cells sorted from blood, sampled in a trial of the OX40 agonist ivuxolimab. The receptors derive from an adult with an advanced solid tumor such as melanoma, head and neck, liver or kidney cancer. Both conserved end residues are part of each CDR3. The D gene is left open where the match is weak. Clone size is given for some rows only: seen once, a few or many times, or a class if the clone is expanded.

abundance | d_gene | j_gene | v_gene | CDR3nt | CDR3aa
- | - | TRBJ1-5 | TRBV27 | TGTGCCAGCAGTGCGGACAGCCGCAATCAGCCCCAGCATTTT | CASSADSRNQPQHF
- | - | TRBJ2-3 | TRBV6-1 | TGTGCCAGCAGTGCCACTAAATCTGATACGCAGTATTTT | CASSATKSDTQYF
medium-sized | - | TRBJ1-1 | TRBV18 | TGTGCCAGCTCGGTAGGGCCCGCGAACACTGAAGCTTTCTTT | CASSVGPANTEAFF
- | - | TRBJ2-5 | TRBV7-9 | TGTGCCTCCGGGACACTCCAAGAGACCCAGTACTTC | CASGTLQETQYF
- | - | TRBJ2-7 | TRBV5-1 | TGCGCCAGCAGCTTGGCGTGGGGGGCCCACGAGCAGTACTTC | CASSLAWGAHEQYF
- | - | TRBJ1-1 | TRBV19 | TGTGCCAGTAGTATTAGAGGGAACACTGAAGCTTTCTTT | CASSIRGNTEAFF
few | TRBD1 | TRBJ2-4 | TRBV27 | TGTGCCAGCAGCCCCGGGACAGGTTTTTACATTCAGTACTTC | CASSPGTGFYIQYF
- | - | TRBJ2-2 | TRBV6-1 | TGTGCCATCCAACGGTTTCAGGGAGTCACCGGGGAGCTGTTTTTT | CAIQRFQGVTGELFF
- | - | TRBJ1-1 | TRBV29-1 | TGCAGCGTTGCCAATGGCGGCACTGAAGCTTTCTTT | CSVANGGTEAFF
- | - | TRBJ2-7 | TRBV7-2 | TGTGCCAGCAGCCTAGGAGGGGGCTACGAGCAGTACTTC | CASSLGGGYEQYF
few | TRBD2 | TRBJ2-5 | TRBV19 | TGTGCCAGTAGTATAGGAGCGGGACCCGGGGAGACCCAGTACTTC | CASSIGAGPGETQYF